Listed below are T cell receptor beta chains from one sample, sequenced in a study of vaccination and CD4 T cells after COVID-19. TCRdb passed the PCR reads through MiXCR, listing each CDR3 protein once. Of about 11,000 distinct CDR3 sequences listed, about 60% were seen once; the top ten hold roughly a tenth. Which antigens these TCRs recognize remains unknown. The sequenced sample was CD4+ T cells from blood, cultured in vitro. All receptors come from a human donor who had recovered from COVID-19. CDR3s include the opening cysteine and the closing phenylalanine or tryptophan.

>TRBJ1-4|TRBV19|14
CASSLGQFTRKLFF
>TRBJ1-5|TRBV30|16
CAWSGRNRRGYQPQHF
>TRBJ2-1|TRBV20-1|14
CSARGANQYNEQFF
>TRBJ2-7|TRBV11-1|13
CASSLTVSYEQYF
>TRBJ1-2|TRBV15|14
CATSRALESYGYTF
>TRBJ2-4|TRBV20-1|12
CSAQLTGNIQYF